The next 20 T cell receptor beta chains were all read from a single sample in a study of blood T cell repertoires in COVID-19. This table comes from immunoSEQ multiplex PCR, and its TCRdb copy is limited to in-frame clones, with some not included. This table has approximately 220,000 clones, roughly 85% appearing once. The sequenced material came from PBMCs or T cells enriched from blood (not recorded which). Source of these receptors: a middle-aged woman with acute COVID-19.

The rearrangement uses TRBV11-3 and TRBJ2-1, with 10 bases that match TRBD2. Germline lookup yields CDR1 SGHNT and CDR2 YENEEA. The CDR3 runs to 15 residues. The ends lost 7 bases at V and 6 bases at J; junction bases unmatched: 9. The CDR3 here is CASNGGTSVGNEQFF. CDR3 DNA sequence: TGTGCCAGCAACGGGGGGACTAGCGTGGGCAATGAGCAGTTCTTC.

This chain connects TRBV30 to TRBJ2-4; no firm D call. The germline V gene has CDR1 GTSNPN and CDR2 SVGIG (reference sequence). CDR3 length equals 15 residues. V was pared by 0 bases and J by 0 bases, with 9 bases between. The CDR3 DNA follows: TGTGCCTGGAGTGTGCCCAGTCTAGCCAAAAACATTCAGTACTTC. It translates to CAWSVPSLAKNIQYF.

V is TRBV27 and J is TRBJ2-1, with 9 bases identical to TRBD2. The CDR3 has 17 amino acids. CDR1 and CDR2 from the germline V gene are MNHEY and SMNVEV (reference sequence). J lost 8 bases, V lost 0 bases, and 11 bases had no gene match. The chain's CDR3 is CASSLSLGSGRSYEQFF. CDR3 nucleotide sequence: TGTGCCAGCAGTTTATCCCTCGGTAGCGGGAGATCGTATGAGCAGTTCTTC.

The V and J genes are TRBV10-3 and TRBJ1-2, with TRBD1 identical over 12 bases. The ends lost 5 bases at V and 6 bases at J; junction bases unmatched: 7. CDR1 is ENHRY and CDR2 is SYGVKD in the germline V gene. The CDR3 covers 15 residues. The DNA for the CDR3 is TGTGCCATCAGTAAGGGACAGGGGGCGAAAGATGGCTACACCTTC. This codes for CAISKGQGAKDGYTF.

Turning to this clone: Other DNA sequences from this sample encode an identical CDR3 as well. The chain joins TRBV11-2 to TRBJ1-3, with TRBD1 matching over 9 bases. This CDR3 has 17 residues. CDR1 SGHAT and CDR2 FQNNGV come from the germline V gene. Germline trimming cut 5 bases from V and 5 bases from J; bases unmatched to any gene: 13. CDR3 region: CASSRLEGQGRRNTIYF. DNA for the CDR3: TGTGCCAGCAGCCGCCTCGAGGGACAGGGTAGAAGAAACACCATATATTTT.

A note on this clone: At the DNA level, this CDR3 is encoded by other sequences in the same sample as well. V is TRBV7-8 and J is TRBJ2-7, with 12 bases matching TRBD1. Germline lookup yields CDR1 SGHVS and CDR2 FQNEAQ. V dropped 5 bases and J dropped 7; count of bases not matched to a gene: 6. CDR3 size: 14 residues. The CDR3 nucleotides are TGTGCCAGCAGCCGGGGACAGGGGGCAGGGGAGCAGTACTTC. Amino acids: CASSRGQGAGEQYF.

This clone was recorded only once. The rearrangement joins TRBV24-1 to TRBJ2-5, with 10 positions matching TRBD1. V was clipped by 4 bases and J by 5 bases; unmatched bases: 6. In germline, CDR1 is KGHDR, CDR2 SFDVKD. This CDR3 has 15 amino acids. In DNA form, the CDR3 reads TGTGCCACCAGTGACCGGGACAGGGGAAGGGAGACCCAGTACTTC. Translating gives CATSDRDRGRETQYF.

The chain carries TRBV29-1 and TRBJ1-2; D is possibly TRBD1 (5 bases). The germline V gene has CDR1 SQVTM and CDR2 ANQGSEA. V was pared by 1 base and J by 8 bases, with 14 bases between. This CDR3 region has 13 residues. The CDR3 is CSVEGRGEEGYTF. The CDR3, as DNA: TGCAGCGTTGAAGGGAGGGGCGAAGAGGGCTACACCTTC. Drawing the rest from reference TRBV29-1 and TRBJ1-2, the complete variable domain is SAVISQKPSRDICQRGTSLTIQCQVDSQVTMMFWYRQQPGQSLTLIATANQGSEATYESGFVIDKFPISRPNLTFSTLTVSNMSPEDSSIYLCSVEGRGEEGYTFGSGTRLTVV.

The V gene is TRBV5-5, the J gene TRBJ1-6; 12 bases align to TRBD1. V lost 3 bases, J lost 7 bases, and 2 bases stayed unmatched. Germline V lookup: CDR1 SGHKS, CDR2 YYEKEE (reference sequence). The CDR3 consists of 15 residues. The CDR3 region is CASSSGQGANSPLHF. In DNA, the CDR3 is TGTGCCAGCAGCTCGGGACAGGGGGCGAATTCACCCCTCCACTTT.

This chain uses TRBV29-1 with TRBJ2-7; tentatively, D is TRBD1 (6 bases). CDR1 and CDR2 from the germline V gene are SQVTM and ANQGSEA. V shed 6 bases and J shed 6 bases, with 12 bases lying between them. The CDR3 totals 11 residues. The CDR3: CSVGTGPEQYF. CDR3 nucleotides: TGCAGCGTAGGCACAGGGCCCGAGCAGTACTTC.

This clone was recorded only once. The CDR3 here is CASSLPPTGQGVYEQYF. DNA for the CDR3: TGTGCCAGCAGCTTGCCCCCGACGGGACAGGGGGTCTACGAGCAGTACTTC. The chain has TRBV7-8 and TRBJ2-7; 11 bases match TRBD1. This CDR3 has 17 residues. The V segment lost 3 bases and the J segment 3 bases; nucleotides outside the gene matches: 10. The germline gives CDR1 SGHVS, CDR2 FQNEAQ.

DNA of the CDR3: TGTGCCAGCAGTCAATTGGCTACAGGGTCCCCTCAGCCCCAGCATTTT. This translates into CASSQLATGSPQPQHF. This chain joins TRBV6-2 or TRBV6-3 and TRBJ1-5; D is possibly TRBD1 (6 bases). The germline gives CDR1 MNHEY, CDR2 SVGEGT. V was pared by 5 bases and J by 6 bases, with 20 bases between. This CDR3 has 16 amino acids.

J is TRBJ2-7 and V is TRBV5-1, with D maybe TRBD1 (5 bases). CDR1 SGHRS and CDR2 YFSETQ come from the germline V gene. Trimming removed 0 bases from V and 5 bases from J, with 12 bases in between. The CDR3 is 14 residues long. The CDR3 sequence is CASSLAPGPHEQYF. The CDR3 nucleotides read TGCGCCAGCAGCTTGGCTCCAGGGCCCCACGAGCAGTACTTC. The variable domain in full, with the rest retrieved from reference TRBV5-1 and TRBJ2-7, is KAGVTQTPRYLIKTRGQQVTLSCSPISGHRSVSWYQQTPGQGLQFLFEYFSETQRNKGNFPGRFSGRQFSNSRSEMNVSTLELGDSALYLCASSLAPGPHEQYFGPGTRLTVT.

This clone appeared a few times. The genes are TRBV9 and TRBJ2-2; a possible D gene is TRBD2 (5 bases). V lost 4 bases to trimming and J lost 6 bases, with 13 bases between them. The CDR3 has 14 amino acids. Germline-derived CDR1 and CDR2 are SGDLS and YYNGEE. CDR3 loop: CASSPQTGSGELFF. The CDR3 nucleotides read TGTGCCAGCAGCCCCCAAACGGGGTCCGGGGAGCTGTTTTTT.

The V and J genes are TRBV27 and TRBJ1-1; D may be TRBD1 (6 bases). Germline values: CDR1 MNHEY, CDR2 SMNVEV (reference sequence). V was shortened by 8 bases and J by 3 bases, with 10 bases between the two germline ends. The CDR3 is made up of 12 amino acids. The chain's CDR3 is CASGDKDTEAFF. The CDR3 DNA reads as TGTGCCAGCGGGGACAAGGACACTGAAGCTTTCTTT.

The J gene is TRBJ2-1, the V gene TRBV7-2, with 10 bases matching TRBD2. V was clipped by 5 bases and J by 7 bases; unmatched bases: 8. This CDR3 is 15 amino acids long. Germline V gene sequence: CDR1 SGHTA, CDR2 FQGNSA. The CDR3 nucleotides read TGTGCCAGCAGCCGCAGCGGGAGGGCCGGTAATGAGCAGTTCTTC. Translation: CASSRSGRAGNEQFF. The full variable domain, in which reference TRBV7-2 and TRBJ2-1 provide the parts outside the CDR3, is GAGVSQSPSNKVTEKGKDVELRCDPISGHTALYWYRQSLGQGLEFLIYFQGNSAPDKSGLPSDRFSAERTGGSVSTLTIQRTQQEDSAVYLCASSRSGRAGNEQFFGPGTRLTVL.

This clone was recorded only once. The chain recombines TRBV7-2 with TRBJ1-6; 7 bases line up with TRBD1. The CDR3 spans 16 residues. In germline, CDR1 is SGHTA, CDR2 FQGNSA. J lost 10 bases, V lost 1 base, and 10 bases had no gene match. The CDR3 here is CASSLESGRGKSPLHF. CDR3 nucleotides: TGTGCCAGCAGCTTAGAATCGGGCAGGGGGAAATCACCCCTCCACTTT.

The gene calls are TRBV20-1 and TRBJ2-3; 9 nucleotides match TRBD2. CDR3 size: 14 residues. V gave up 3 bases and J gave up 8 bases; unmatched junction bases: 9. In germline, CDR1 is DFQATT, CDR2 SNEGSKA (reference sequence). The CDR3 loop is CSASGAGGLGTQYF. The CDR3, as DNA: TGCAGTGCTAGTGGGGCGGGAGGGCTTGGTACGCAGTATTTT.

The chain has TRBV28 and TRBJ2-5, with 11 bases identical to TRBD2. J was trimmed by 7 bases and V by 2 bases; bases with no gene match: 12. Germline CDR1 reads MDHEN; CDR2 reads SYDVKM. CDR3 length equals 17 residues. In DNA form, the CDR3 reads TGTGCCAGCAGTTTAGGTGGGACTAGCGGACCTATGGGGACCCAGTACTTC. Residues: CASSLGGTSGPMGTQYF.

The gene calls are TRBV24-1 and TRBJ2-1, with 10 bases fitting TRBD1. V lost 3 bases, J lost 8 bases, and 3 bases stayed unmatched. Germline V gene lookup returns CDR1 KGHDR and CDR2 SFDVKD. The CDR3 covers 14 residues. For the CDR3, the DNA is TGTGCCACCAGTGATCCGGGACAGGGGTATGAGCAGTTCTTC. It codes for CATSDPGQGYEQFF.